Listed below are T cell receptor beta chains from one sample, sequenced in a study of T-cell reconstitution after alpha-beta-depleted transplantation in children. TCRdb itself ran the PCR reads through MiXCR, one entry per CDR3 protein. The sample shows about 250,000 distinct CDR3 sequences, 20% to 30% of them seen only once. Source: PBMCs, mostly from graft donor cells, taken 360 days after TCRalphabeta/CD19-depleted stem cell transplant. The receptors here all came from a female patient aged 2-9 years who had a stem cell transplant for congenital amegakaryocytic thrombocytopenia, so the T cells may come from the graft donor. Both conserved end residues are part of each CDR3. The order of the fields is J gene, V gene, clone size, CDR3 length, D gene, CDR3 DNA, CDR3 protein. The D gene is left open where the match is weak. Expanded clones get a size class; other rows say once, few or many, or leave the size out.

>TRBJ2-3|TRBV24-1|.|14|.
TGTGCCACCAGCCCTAGCGAGTTCACAGATACGCAGTATTTT
CATSPSEFTDTQYF
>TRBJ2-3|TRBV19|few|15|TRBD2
TGTGCCAGTAGTAGATTTAGCGGGATGTCAGATACGCAGTATTTT
CASSRFSGMSDTQYF
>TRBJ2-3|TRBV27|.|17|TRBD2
TGTGCCAGCAGTTTATCGACGGCGGGGGAGGTGACAGATACGCAGTATTTT
CASSLSTAGEVTDTQYF
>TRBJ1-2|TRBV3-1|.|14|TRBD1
TGTGCCAGCAGCCACGGGACAGGGTTGGGTGGCTACACCTTC
CASSHGTGLGGYTF
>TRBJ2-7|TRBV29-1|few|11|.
TGCAGCGTCCTGGACAGCCGCGAGCAGTACTTC
CSVLDSREQYF
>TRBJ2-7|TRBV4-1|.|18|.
TGCGCCAGCAGCCACAGAAATCCCAACTCAGGGATTTTCTACGAGCAGTACTTC
CASSHRNPNSGIFYEQYF
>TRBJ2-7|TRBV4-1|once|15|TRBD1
TGCGCCAGCAGCTGGAGGACAGGAAGCTCCTACGAGCAGTACTTC
CASSWRTGSSYEQYF
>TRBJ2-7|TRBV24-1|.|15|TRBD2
TGTGCCACCACGGCGAGGGGGCGGGAGGGCCCCGAGCAGTACTTC
CATTARGREGPEQYF
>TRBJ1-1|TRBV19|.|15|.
TGTGCCAGTAGTAAACTTCTACAGGGAAACACTGAAGCTTTCTTT
CASSKLLQGNTEAFF
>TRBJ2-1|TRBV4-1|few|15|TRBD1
TGCGCCAGCAGCCAGGAAGACAGGGATTACAATGAGCAGTTCTTC
CASSQEDRDYNEQFF
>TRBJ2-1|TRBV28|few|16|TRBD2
TGTGCCACCGCCATAGCGGGGGGCGTCTCCTACAATGAGCAGTTCTTC
CATAIAGGVSYNEQFF
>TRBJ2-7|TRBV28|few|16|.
TGTGCCAGCTCCTCCCGGGGTAAGGGTTTACCCTACGAGCAGTACTTC
CASSSRGKGLPYEQYF
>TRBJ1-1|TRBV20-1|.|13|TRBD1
TGCAGTGCTATAGCCAGGGGGAGAACTGAAGCTTTCTTT
CSAIARGRTEAFF
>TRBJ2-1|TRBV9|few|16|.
TGTGCCAGCAGCGTAGGTCTGGTAGTGGGGCTCTATGAGCAGTTCTTC
CASSVGLVVGLYEQFF
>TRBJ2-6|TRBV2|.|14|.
TGTGCCAGCATGAGCCATGGAGGGGCCAACGTCCTGACTTTC
CASMSHGGANVLTF
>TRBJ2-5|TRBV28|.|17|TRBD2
TGTGCCAGCAGTTTCCCCTTTAGGCTAGCGGGGGTGGAGACCCAGTACTTC
CASSFPFRLAGVETQYF
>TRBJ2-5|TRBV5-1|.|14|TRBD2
TGCGCCAGCAGCACTGGGCGCGGGGGAGAGACCCAGTACTTC
CASSTGRGGETQYF
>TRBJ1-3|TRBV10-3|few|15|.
TGTGCCATCAGTGATGGGGGCGCAGCTGGAAACACCATATATTTT
CAISDGGAAGNTIYF
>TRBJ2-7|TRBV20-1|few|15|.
TGCAGTGCTAGAGATTTGGCAGGGATGATTTACGAGCAGTACTTC
CSARDLAGMIYEQYF
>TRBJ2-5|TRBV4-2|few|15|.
TGTGCCAGCAGCCCGTCCGGGGAGACCCAAGAGACCCAGTACTTC
CASSPSGETQETQYF
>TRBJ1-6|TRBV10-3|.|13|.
TGTGCCATAAGGACGGGTGATAATTCACCCCTCCACTTT
CAIRTGDNSPLHF
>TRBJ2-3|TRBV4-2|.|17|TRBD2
TGTGCCAGCAGCCATCGAGCGGGAGGGCGTCTCACAGATACGCAGTATTTT
CASSHRAGGRLTDTQYF